These 10 T cell receptor beta chains were all obtained from the same sample, sequenced in a study of T-cell memory formation after mild COVID-19. TCRdb itself ran the 5' RACE reads through MiXCR, one entry per CDR3 protein. The top ten clones hold 12% of a sample with just under 550,000 distinct CDR3 sequences, roughly 22% of them seen once. The sequenced material came from PBMCs or a T cell subset sorted from them (not recorded which). These receptors were taken from an adult woman who had mild COVID-19 (a few samples of this study predate the infection). Cell type and time point are not known.

The chain recombines TRBV18 with TRBJ1-2; D may be TRBD1 (5 bases). This CDR3 is 15 amino acids long. Germline CDR1 KGHSH, CDR2 LQKENI. The V end was cut by 0 bases, the J end by 4 bases, with 12 bases between. The CDR3 is CASSPPSGPGYGYTF. The CDR3 nucleotides are TGTGCCAGCTCACCACCATCGGGGCCCGGCTATGGCTACACCTTC.

This chain joins TRBV5-4 and TRBJ2-7, with D possibly being TRBD1 or TRBD2 (5 bases each). The V end lost 0 bases, the J end lost 3 bases, and 13 bases lay between the germline ends. Germline V gene data show CDR1 as SGHNT and CDR2 as YYREEE (reference sequence). The CDR3 sequence is 15 residues long. The CDR3 is CASSLGGRAVYEQYF. CDR3 nucleotides: TGTGCCAGCAGCTTGGGGGGACGGGCCGTCTACGAGCAGTACTTC.

V is TRBV18 and J is TRBJ2-2; no clear D gene. The V end lost 4 bases, the J end lost 5 bases, and 11 bases lay between the germline ends. The CDR3 extends over 14 amino acids. Germline V gene sequence: CDR1 KGHSH, CDR2 LQKENI. The CDR3 DNA is TGTGCCAGCTCACAGATGCCTGGAACCGGGGAGCTGTTTTTT. It codes for CASSQMPGTGELFF.

This clonotype was counted between two and nine times. This rearrangement joins TRBV5-1 to TRBJ2-3; 10 positions match TRBD2. The CDR3 consists of 16 residues. Germline assignment: CDR1 SGHRS and CDR2 YFSETQ. Trimming at V came to 0 bases and at J to 6 bases, leaving 7 bases not matched to a gene. The CDR3 spells CASSLDQRGGSDTQYF. DNA for the CDR3: TGCGCCAGCAGCTTGGATCAGCGGGGGGGTTCTGATACGCAGTATTTT.

This clonotype was detected a few times. This chain links TRBV12-3 or TRBV12-4 with TRBJ2-6; 11 positions match TRBD2. J gave up 0 bases and V 1 base, and 5 bases lay outside the gene matches. This CDR3 is built from 19 residues. The CDR3 DNA follows: TGTGCCAGCAGTTTAGAACTAGCGGGAGAAAGCTCTGGGGCCAACGTCCTGACTTTC. Its protein product is CASSLELAGESSGANVLTF.

The genes are TRBV12-3 or TRBV12-4 and TRBJ2-7; 12 positions agree with TRBD2. The CDR3 sequence is 16 residues long. Trimming removed 6 bases from V and 5 bases from J; junction bases left unmatched: 11. CDR3 DNA: TGTGCCAGCAGGCCCCTTTCTAGCGGGAGGGCAAACGAGCAGTACTTC. Its translation is CASRPLSSGRANEQYF.

Only a few counts were recorded for this clonotype. The gene calls are TRBV7-9 and TRBJ2-7; 10 bases agree with TRBD2. The germline gives CDR1 SEHNR, CDR2 FQNEAQ (reference sequence). The length of the CDR3 is 16 residues. Trimming at V came to 5 bases and at J to 7 bases, leaving 14 bases not matched to a gene. The DNA of the CDR3 is TGTGCCAGCAGCCCAGGGCTAGCGGGGGTCCAGAGAGAGCAGTACTTC. The encoded protein is CASSPGLAGVQREQYF.

In its sample, this clonotype was seen a few times. The chain combines TRBV24-1 with TRBJ2-3; 8 bases are shared with TRBD1. There are 16 residues in the CDR3. V lost 1 base and J lost 1; bases outside the gene matches: 3. Per the germline V gene, CDR1 is KGHDR and CDR2 is SFDVKD. CDR3 sequence reads: CATSDLRGQGTDTQYF. For the CDR3, the DNA is TGTGCCACCAGTGATTTACGGGGACAGGGCACAGATACGCAGTATTTT.

This clonotype was recorded a few times. The chain employs TRBV5-8 and TRBJ1-5; TRBD1 might be the D (6 bases). Germline V gene lookup returns CDR1 SGHTS and CDR2 YDEGEE. The V and J ends lost 6 bases and 6 bases respectively, with 22 bases between them. This CDR3 comprises 16 residues. Here the CDR3 reads CASIPGGQGYRQPQHF. The CDR3 DNA reads as TGTGCCAGCATCCCAGGAGGGCAGGGGTACCGTCAGCCCCAGCATTTT.

This clonotype came up once. J is TRBJ1-1 and V is TRBV10-3; D uncertain. The CDR3 has 11 residues. The germline V gene encodes CDR1 ENHRY and CDR2 SYGVKD. Trimming left V 7 bases short and J 7 bases short, with 10 bases between. In DNA form, the CDR3 reads TGTGCCATCAATGTCGGGGATGAAGCTTTCTTT. This codes for CAINVGDEAFF.